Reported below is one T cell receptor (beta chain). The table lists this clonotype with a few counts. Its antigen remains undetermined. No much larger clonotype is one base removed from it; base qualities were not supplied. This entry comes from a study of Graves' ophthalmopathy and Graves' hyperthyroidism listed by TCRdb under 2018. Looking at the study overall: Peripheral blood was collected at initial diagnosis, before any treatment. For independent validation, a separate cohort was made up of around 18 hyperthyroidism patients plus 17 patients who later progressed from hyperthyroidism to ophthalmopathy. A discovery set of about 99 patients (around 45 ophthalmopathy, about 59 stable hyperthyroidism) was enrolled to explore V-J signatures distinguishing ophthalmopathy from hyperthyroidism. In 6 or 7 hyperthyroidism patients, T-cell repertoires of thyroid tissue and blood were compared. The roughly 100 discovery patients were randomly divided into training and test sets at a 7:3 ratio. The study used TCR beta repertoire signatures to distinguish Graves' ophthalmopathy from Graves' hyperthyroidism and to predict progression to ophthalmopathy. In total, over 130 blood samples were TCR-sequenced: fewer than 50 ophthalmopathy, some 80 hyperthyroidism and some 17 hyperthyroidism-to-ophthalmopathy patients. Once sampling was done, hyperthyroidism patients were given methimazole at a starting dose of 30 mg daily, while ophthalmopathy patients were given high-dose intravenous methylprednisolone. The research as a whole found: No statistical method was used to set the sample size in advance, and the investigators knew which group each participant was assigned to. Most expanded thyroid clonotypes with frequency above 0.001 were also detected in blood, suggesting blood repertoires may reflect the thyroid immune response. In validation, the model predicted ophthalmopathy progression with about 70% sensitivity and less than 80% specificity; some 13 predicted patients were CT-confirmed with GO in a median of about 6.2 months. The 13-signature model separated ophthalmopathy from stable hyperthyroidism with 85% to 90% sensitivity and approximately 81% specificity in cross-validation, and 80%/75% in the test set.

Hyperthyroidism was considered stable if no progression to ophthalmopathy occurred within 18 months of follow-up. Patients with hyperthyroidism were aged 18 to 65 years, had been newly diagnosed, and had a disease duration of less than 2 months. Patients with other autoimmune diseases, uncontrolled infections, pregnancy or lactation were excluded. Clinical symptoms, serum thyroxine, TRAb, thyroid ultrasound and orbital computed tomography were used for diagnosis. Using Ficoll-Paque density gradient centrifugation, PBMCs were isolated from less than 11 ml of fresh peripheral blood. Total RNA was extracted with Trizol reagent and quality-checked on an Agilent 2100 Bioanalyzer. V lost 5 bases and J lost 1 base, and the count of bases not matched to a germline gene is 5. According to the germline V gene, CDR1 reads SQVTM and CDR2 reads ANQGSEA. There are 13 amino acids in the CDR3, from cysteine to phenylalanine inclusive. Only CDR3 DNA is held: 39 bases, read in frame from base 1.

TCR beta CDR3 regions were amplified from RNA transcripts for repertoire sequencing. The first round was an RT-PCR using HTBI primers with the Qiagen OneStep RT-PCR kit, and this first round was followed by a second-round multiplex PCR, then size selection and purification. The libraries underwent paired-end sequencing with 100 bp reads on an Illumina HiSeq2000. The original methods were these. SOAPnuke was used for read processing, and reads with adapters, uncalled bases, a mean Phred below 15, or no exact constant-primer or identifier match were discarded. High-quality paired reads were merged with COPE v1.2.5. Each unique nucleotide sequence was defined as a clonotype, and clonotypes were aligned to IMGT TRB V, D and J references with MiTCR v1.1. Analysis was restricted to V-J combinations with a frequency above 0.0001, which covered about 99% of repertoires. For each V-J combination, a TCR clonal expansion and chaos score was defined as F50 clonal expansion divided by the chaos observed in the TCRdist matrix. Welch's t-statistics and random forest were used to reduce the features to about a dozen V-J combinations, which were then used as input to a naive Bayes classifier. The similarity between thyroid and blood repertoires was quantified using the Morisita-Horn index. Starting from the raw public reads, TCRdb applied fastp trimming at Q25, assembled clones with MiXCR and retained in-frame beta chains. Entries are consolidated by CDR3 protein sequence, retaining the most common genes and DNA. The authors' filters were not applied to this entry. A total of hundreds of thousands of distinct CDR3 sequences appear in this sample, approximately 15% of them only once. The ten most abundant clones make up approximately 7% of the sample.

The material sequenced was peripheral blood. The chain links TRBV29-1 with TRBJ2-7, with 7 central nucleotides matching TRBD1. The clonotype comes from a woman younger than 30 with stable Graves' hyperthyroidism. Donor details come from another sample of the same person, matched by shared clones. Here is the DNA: TGCAGCGTTAGGGGGCGGTTTTCCTACGAGCAGTACTTC. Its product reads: CSVRGRFSYEQYF.